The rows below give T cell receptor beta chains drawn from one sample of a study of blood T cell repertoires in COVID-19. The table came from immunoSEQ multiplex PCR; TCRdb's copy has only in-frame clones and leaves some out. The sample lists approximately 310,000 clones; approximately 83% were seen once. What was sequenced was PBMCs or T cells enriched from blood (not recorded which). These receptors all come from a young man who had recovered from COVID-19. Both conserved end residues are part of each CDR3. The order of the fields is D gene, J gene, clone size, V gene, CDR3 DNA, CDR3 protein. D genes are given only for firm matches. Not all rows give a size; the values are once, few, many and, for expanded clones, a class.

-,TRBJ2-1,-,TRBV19,TGTGCCAGTAGGCGGGGGGACAGCCTCTACAATGAGCAGTTCTTC,CASRRGDSLYNEQFF
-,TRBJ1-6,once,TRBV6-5,TGTGCCAGCAGTTACAGCAGGGAAGTGCAGGGATCACCCCTCCACTTT,CASSYSREVQGSPLHF
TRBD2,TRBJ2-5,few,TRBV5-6,TGTGCCAGCAGCTCGGGGACTAGTTCAGAGACCCAGTACTTC,CASSSGTSSETQYF
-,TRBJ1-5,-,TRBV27,TGTGCCAGCAGAGATGGGGCCCACAATCAGCCCCAGCATTTT,CASRDGAHNQPQHF
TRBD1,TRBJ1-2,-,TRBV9,TGTGCCAGCAGCGTCCAAGCAGGGGGGAGTGGCTACACCTTC,CASSVQAGGSGYTF
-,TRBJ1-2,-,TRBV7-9,TGTGCCAGCAGCTTTAACACTAACTATGGCTACACCTTC,CASSFNTNYGYTF
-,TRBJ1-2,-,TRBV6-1,TGTGCCAGCAGTGAAGCGGGGCGGTCCACCGGCTACACCTTC,CASSEAGRSTGYTF
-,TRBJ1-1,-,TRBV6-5,TGTGCCAGCACCGCGAGAGGAGTTAACACTGAAGCTTTCTTT,CASTARGVNTEAFF
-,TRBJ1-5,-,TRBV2,TGTGCCAGCAGAACCGGGACACCCTCTAATCAGCCCCAGCATTTT,CASRTGTPSNQPQHF
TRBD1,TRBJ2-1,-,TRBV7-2,TGTGCCAGCAGCTTAGGGGGACAGGGTTACAATGAGCAGTTCTTC,CASSLGGQGYNEQFF
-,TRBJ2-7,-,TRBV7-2,TGTGCCAGCAGCTTAGCCTCCAGGGGCTACGAGCAGTACTTC,CASSLASRGYEQYF
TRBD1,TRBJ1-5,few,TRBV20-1,TGCAGTGCTAGTCGCGGACAGGGGGCGCGGAGGGGCAATCAGCCCCAGCATTTT,CSASRGQGARRGNQPQHF
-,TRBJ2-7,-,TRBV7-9,TGTGCCAGCAGCGTCCGGGACAACGAGCAGTACTTC,CASSVRDNEQYF
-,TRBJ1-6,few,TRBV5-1,TGCGCCAGCAGCTTGGCGGGGTTACCTAATTCACCCCTCCACTTT,CASSLAGLPNSPLHF
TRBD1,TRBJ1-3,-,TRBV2,TGTGCCAGCAGCGCAGAGGGGACAGGAGATCCGAACCGATATTTT,CASSAEGTGDPNRYF
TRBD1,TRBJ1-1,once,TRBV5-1,TGCGCCAGCAGCTTGATCGCAGGGGGCAAAACTGAAGCTTTCTTT,CASSLIAGGKTEAFF
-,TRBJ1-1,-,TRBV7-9,TGTGCCAGCAGCTTACCCCGGGGGGACACTGAAGCTTTCTTT,CASSLPRGDTEAFF
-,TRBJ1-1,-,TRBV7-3,TGTGCCAGCAGGCGCACGCGGAACACTGAAGCTTTCTTT,CASRRTRNTEAFF
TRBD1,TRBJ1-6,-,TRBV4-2,TGTGCCAGCAGCCAAGATCCTTCAGGGGGCGGTTCACCCCTCCACTTT,CASSQDPSGGGSPLHF
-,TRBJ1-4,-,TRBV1,TGCACCAGCAGCCATTTCTGTAATGAAAAACTGTTTTTT,CTSSHFCNEKLFF
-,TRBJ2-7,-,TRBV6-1,TGTGCCAGCAGTGAACCCCCGGGAGTCTACGAGCAGTACTTC,CASSEPPGVYEQYF
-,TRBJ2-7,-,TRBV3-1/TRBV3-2,TGTGCCAGCAGCCAGCCCGGGCTAGGGGCGTACGAGCAGTACTTC,CASSQPGLGAYEQYF
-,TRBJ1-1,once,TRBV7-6,TGTGCCAGCAGCAAAGGTACAGGGTCGCGCACTGAAGCTTTCTTT,CASSKGTGSRTEAFF
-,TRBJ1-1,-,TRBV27,TGTGCCAGCAGGTCCCGTGCGGTGAACACTGAAGCTTTCTTT,CASRSRAVNTEAFF
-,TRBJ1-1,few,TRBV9,TGTGCCAGCAGCGTAGATATGAACACTGAAGCTTTCTTT,CASSVDMNTEAFF